Listed here are 18 T cell receptor delta chains from one sample, sequenced in a study of gamma-delta chains in newborns, infants, children. TCRdb reprocessed the reads through CATT. The top ten clones hold 4.4% of a sample with more than 7,500 delta-chain clones, 22% of them seen once. The sample consisted of blood. Receptor source: a child who was a newborn, infant or young child, either healthy, febrile or measles-vaccinated (not recorded which).

The table lists this clone with a few counts. This chain uses TRDV2 with TRDJ3; no clear D. V dropped 3 bases and J dropped 0 bases, with 17 bases sitting between them. Germline V gene data show CDR1 as GEAIGNYY and CDR2 as EKD. The CDR3 has 19 residues. CDR3 coding DNA: TGTGCCTGTGACTTACTTGAGGTCGAAAGCTCCTGGGACACCCGACAGATGTTTTTC. Protein: CACDLLEVESSWDTRQMFF.

This clone showed up just a few times. CDR3 amino acids: CACDTVLGDMRVNDKLIF. The CDR3 DNA is TGTGCCTGTGACACCGTACTGGGGGATATGAGGGTGAACGATAAACTCATCTTT. This chain connects TRDV2 to TRDJ1; 11 bases agree with TRDD3. V was clipped by 0 bases and J by 4 bases; unmatched bases: 12. Germline values: CDR1 GEAIGNYY, CDR2 EKD. The CDR3 loop spans 18 amino acids.

About this clone itself: Other DNA variants within this sample encode the same CDR3. J is TRDJ1 and V is TRDV2; D possibly corresponds to TRDD2 (7 bases). Germline CDR1 GEAIGNYY, CDR2 EKD. This CDR3 has 22 residues. V lost 3 bases to trimming and J lost 0 bases, with 34 bases between them. CDR3 protein: CACDFPHSYARGDPTYTDKLIF. CDR3 nucleotides: TGTGCCTGTGACTTCCCGCATTCCTACGCTCGGGGGGACCCTACCTACACCGATAAACTCATCTTT.

This clone has just a few counts. In the same sample, other DNA sequences code for this CDR3. V gene TRDV1 combines with J gene TRDJ1; TRDD2 agrees at 9 bases. With V trimmed by 2 bases and J by 0 bases, 34 bases remained unmatched. Looked up from germline, CDR1 is TSWWSYY and CDR2 is QGS. CDR3 length: 26 residues. The CDR3, as DNA: TGTGCTCTTGGGGAAGCGGTCGTTGTCGTGCCTTCCTACCGTACCACTCGCCCCCCGTACACCGATAAACTCATCTTT. Translating gives CALGEAVVVVPSYRTTRPPYTDKLIF.

The chain joins TRDV2 to TRDJ1; tentatively, D is TRDD3 (5 bases). Per germline, CDR1 GEAIGNYY and CDR2 EKD. V lost 0 bases and J 0 bases, leaving 31 bases between the germline ends. There are 22 residues in the CDR3. CDR3 nucleotides: TGTGCCTGTGACACCGTGATGGGGTATACGCGCTGGTGGAAGAAGTACACCGATAAACTCATCTTT. Translation gives CACDTVMGYTRWWKKYTDKLIF.

By frequency in the sample, this clone is medium-sized. This sample includes further DNA sequences coding for the same CDR3. The J gene is TRDJ3, the V gene TRDV2, with a possible D match to TRDD3 (6 bases). Trimming shortened V by 0 bases and J by 0 bases, and 11 bases separated the two germline ends. The CDR3 loop spans 18 amino acids. Germline V gives CDR1 GEAIGNYY, CDR2 EKD. The CDR3 DNA reads as TGTGCCTGTGACACCGTCCTGGGGCCCTCCTGGGACACCCGACAGATGTTTTTC. The encoded protein is CACDTVLGPSWDTRQMFF.

The chain uses TRDV2 and TRDJ1, with 11 positions matching TRDD3. This CDR3 is built from 21 residues. Germline V gene sequence: CDR1 GEAIGNYY, CDR2 EKD. V lost 0 bases and J lost 2; bases outside the gene matches: 19. The CDR3 protein is CACDTLLGLGDNRIGTDKLIF. The CDR3 DNA follows: TGTGCCTGTGACACCCTACTAGGACTGGGGGATAACAGGATCGGGACCGATAAACTCATCTTT.

A remark on this clone: The sample holds other DNA sequences that translate to the same CDR3. V and J are TRDV1 and TRDJ1; D gene uncertain. The CDR3 consists of 17 residues. Trimming took off 3 bases at V and 0 bases at J, with 17 bases between the two ends. Germline-derived CDR1 and CDR2 are TSWWSYY and QGS. The CDR3 sequence is CALGEQQGSAYTDKLIF. DNA for the CDR3: TGTGCTCTTGGGGAGCAACAAGGCAGTGCCTACACCGATAAACTCATCTTT.

V usage is TRDV2 and J usage is TRDJ1; 13 bases match TRDD3. The CDR3 spans 18 residues. V trimming: 3 bases; J trimming: 5 bases; junction bases outside the gene matches: 14. The germline CDR1 and CDR2 sequences are GEAIGNYY and EKD. CDR3 amino acids: CACDPLGVLGDTVDKLIF. The CDR3, as DNA: TGTGCCTGTGACCCTCTCGGAGTACTGGGGGATACGGTAGATAAACTCATCTTT.

No V gene call was produced; the J gene was TRDJ1; TRDD3, the table's D call, lacks a check against the DNA. This CDR3 is 21 amino acids long. The DNA for the CDR3 is TGTGCTATTGGGAACGTTTGTTATGGAGCGGACGGGGGGATTTTAACCGATAAACTCATCTTT. Amino acids: CAIGNVCYGADGGILTDKLIF.

This clone was detected a few times. The chain couples TRDV1 to TRDJ1, with 8 bases lining up with TRDD3. This CDR3 region has 17 residues. V dropped 5 bases and J dropped 1; count of bases not matched to a gene: 12. Germline CDR1 TSWWSYY, CDR2 QGS. CDR3 sequence reads: CALGFSWGSVSTDKLIF. In DNA form, the CDR3 reads TGTGCTCTTGGGTTCAGCTGGGGGAGCGTATCCACCGATAAACTCATCTTT.

V usage is TRDV2 and J usage is TRDJ1; D is undetermined. The CDR3 contains 15 residues. The germline V gene encodes CDR1 GEAIGNYY and CDR2 EKD. The V end lost 0 bases, the J end lost 4 bases, and 14 bases lay between the germline ends. This chain's CDR3 is CACDTVGGDNDKLIF. The CDR3 region has the DNA TGTGCCTGTGACACCGTGGGTGGAGACAACGATAAACTCATCTTT.

This chain uses TRDV2 with TRDJ1; TRDD3 matches at 13 bases. The CDR3 contains 20 residues. Losses at the gene ends were 3 bases for V and 0 bases for J; bases not matched to a gene: 15. CDR1 and CDR2 (germline): GEAIGNYY, EKD. The CDR3 nucleotides are TGTGCCTGTGACCCCGTACTGGGGGATACGCGGGGAGGGTACACCGATAAACTCATCTTT. Amino acids: CACDPVLGDTRGGYTDKLIF.

The chain recombines TRDV2 with TRDJ1; 10 bases fit TRDD3. V shed 3 bases and J 0 bases; nucleotides not matched to a gene: 12. The CDR3 contains 18 residues. Germline-derived CDR1 and CDR2 are GEAIGNYY and EKD. In DNA, the CDR3 is TGTGCCTGTGACCCTTTACTGGGGGATCGATCGTACACCGATAAACTCATCTTT. The encoded protein is CACDPLLGDRSYTDKLIF.

This clone was recorded a few times. V and J are TRDV2 and TRDJ1; 11 bases match TRDD3. V gave up 1 base and J gave up 0 bases; unmatched junction bases: 15. The CDR3 sequence is 20 residues long. The germline V gene encodes CDR1 GEAIGNYY and CDR2 EKD. CDR3 nucleotide sequence: TGTGCCTGTGACACTCTACGGCCCCCCTTACTGGGGGATAACACCGATAAACTCATCTTT. This translates into CACDTLRPPLLGDNTDKLIF.

V gene TRDV2 combines with J gene TRDJ1; possibly TRDD3 for D (5 bases). The CDR3 covers 17 residues. Trimming took off 3 bases at V and 4 bases at J, with 23 bases between the two ends. Germline V gene lookup returns CDR1 GEAIGNYY and CDR2 EKD. Here the CDR3 reads CACDPLTPPGKDDKLIF. The CDR3 DNA reads as TGTGCCTGTGACCCCTTAACACCGCCGGGGAAGGACGATAAACTCATCTTT.

On this clone itself: Germline is not matched at one junction end, which may reflect a read error. The chain couples TRDV1 to TRDJ3; D possibly corresponds to TRDD3 (6 bases). The length of the CDR3 is 20 residues. In germline, CDR1 is TSWWSYY, CDR2 QGS. The CDR3 here is CALGEALPSWGPWDTRKMFF. CDR3 in DNA: TGTGCTCTTGGGGAGGCCCTCCCCTCCTGGGGACCCTGGGACACCCGAAAGATGTTTTTC.

This sequence joins TRDV2 and TRDJ1; 10 bases match TRDD3. The CDR3 length is 19 residues. After removal of 1 base from V and 0 bases from J, the junction contained 13 bases not matched to a gene. Germline CDR1 reads GEAIGNYY; CDR2 reads EKD. CDR3 bases: TGTGCCTGTGACACATTAGGCGGGGGATACGCGAAGTACACCGATAAACTCATCTTT. It encodes CACDTLGGGYAKYTDKLIF.